This T cell receptor (beta chain) was sequenced in a study of metastatic and nonmetastatic thyroid tumors. Across the whole study: Malignant thyroid and benign thyroid patients provided blood and tumor or nodule tissue whose repertoires were compared.

Remarks on this clone: What it binds is unknown. A junction end diverges from the germline sequence, so it may reflect a read error.

Overall study results and limits: For both blood and tumor, malignant thyroid tumors reportedly showed significantly higher TCR beta diversity than benign nodules did.

Per the study methods: The distant-metastasis classifier for papillary thyroid cancer was built from CDR3 differences across clinicopathological groups. TCRdb reanalyzed the PCR reads with MiXCR. TCRdb, not the authors, supplied the V and J calls. The sample consists of tens of thousands of clones, more than 13% of them appearing once. Patients underwent thyroid surgery, and none had received any treatment before it. The germline gives CDR1 MDHEN, CDR2 SYDVKM. The CDR3 runs to 16 residues. V usage is TRBV28 and J usage is TRBJ2-3; D perhaps matches TRBD2 (5 bases). The TCR was taken from a male donor with papillary thyroid cancer or a benign thyroid nodule (not recorded which). Some clones in this sample may be carry-over from other donors' samples. Sequenced sample: blood. The CDR3 DNA reads TGTGCCGGCAGTCCCCCGCGGGTGGGCCTCACAGATACGCAGTATTTT. Protein: CAGSPPRVGLTDTQYF.